This TCR beta chain was retrieved from a study of blood T cell repertoires in COVID-19. Clones were read by immunoSEQ multiplex PCR, and TCRdb kept only the in-frame ones, dropping some. The sample has under 250,000 clones; approximately 82% are singletons. The V gene's germline CDR1 is SEHNR and CDR2 FQNEAQ (reference sequence). The CDR3 is 18 residues long. After removal of 6 bases from V and 2 bases from J, the junction contained 10 bases not matched to a gene. This receptor was identified in a woman aged 40-49 years with acute or convalescent COVID-19. This chain uses TRBV7-9 with TRBJ2-5; TRBD2 agrees at 15 bases. The specimen was peripheral blood. CDR3 region: CASSPRGTSGRPQETQYF. In nucleotides, the CDR3 is TGTGCCAGCAGTCCTCGCGGGACTAGCGGGAGGCCACAAGAGACCCAGTACTTC.